The 20 T cell receptor beta chains below come from one sample, sequenced in a study of cytomegalovirus exposure and HLA in healthy donors (dated 2017 in TCRdb). Library creation used the immunoSEQ multiplex PCR assay. TCRdb carries this immuneACCESS record with in-frame sequences only. Its versions omit some clonotypes, under half of them owing to an unresolved V gene in the studies checked, with the rest unexplained. Within this sample are 150,000 or so clones, with around nine tenths of them counted one time only. 3.3% of the sample is in the top ten clones. Sequenced: PBMCs. The receptor set was obtained from a woman aged 18-30 years in good health and CMV-seropositive.

J is TRBJ1-5 and V is TRBV5-6; weak D call: TRBD1 (5 bases). V was trimmed by 0 bases and J by 0 bases, leaving 10 bases between them. The CDR3 runs 16 residues. Germline assignment: CDR1 SGHDT and CDR2 YYEEEE. The CDR3 spells CASSLAGPYSNQPQHF. In DNA form, the CDR3 reads TGTGCCAGCAGCTTGGCAGGGCCATATAGCAATCAGCCCCAGCATTTT.

The gene calls are TRBV4-3 and TRBJ2-5; TRBD1 might be the D (6 bases). V was pared by 1 base and J by 1 base, with 10 bases between. Germline CDR1 LGHNA, CDR2 YSLEER. CDR3 length equals 15 residues. The CDR3 loop reads CASSQVWTVQETQYF. The CDR3 coding sequence is TGCGCCAGCAGCCAAGTTTGGACAGTCCAAGAGACCCAGTACTTC.

The gene calls are TRBV28 and TRBJ2-7; TRBD1 matches 11 bases. With V trimmed by 3 bases and J by 6 bases, 4 bases remained unmatched. CDR1 MDHEN and CDR2 SYDVKM come from the germline V gene. This CDR3 has 14 amino acids. The CDR3 region has the DNA TGTGCCAGCAGTTTCCTCGGGACAGGGGGCGAGCAGTACTTC. It specifies CASSFLGTGGEQYF. The entire variable domain, with the rest obtained from reference TRBV28 and TRBJ2-7, is as follows: DVKVTQSSRYLVKRTGEKVFLECVQDMDHENMFWYRQDPGLGLRLIYFSYDVKMKEKGDIPEGYSVSREKKERFSLILESASTNQTSMYLCASSFLGTGGEQYFGPGTRLTVT.

Worth noting for this clone: This specimen includes other DNA sequences encoding the same CDR3. The chain combines TRBV7-9 with TRBJ1-1; D possibly corresponds to TRBD1 (5 bases). The CDR3 spans 13 residues. Germline CDR1 SEHNR, CDR2 FQNEAQ (reference sequence). Trimming left V 5 bases short and J 1 base short, with 8 bases between. The CDR3 DNA sequence: TGTGCCAGCAGCCTCGGACAGAACACTGAAGCTTTCTTT. Amino acid sequence: CASSLGQNTEAFF.

This chain connects TRBV2 to TRBJ2-5, with TRBD1 identical over 10 bases. Germline CDR1 and CDR2: SNHLY and FYNNEI. V shed 2 bases and J 1 base; nucleotides not matched to a gene: 4. The CDR3 has 16 amino acids. CDR3 loop: CASSEYWDRGQETQYF. Here the CDR3 DNA reads TGTGCCAGCAGTGAATACTGGGACAGGGGCCAAGAGACCCAGTACTTC.

This clone was recorded only once. The V and J genes are TRBV7-3 and TRBJ2-5, with D possibly matching TRBD2 (6 bases). CDR3 length: 15 amino acids. The V gene lost 2 bases and the J gene lost 5 bases, with 15 bases spanning the gap. Germline CDR1 reads SGHTA; CDR2 reads FQGTGA. The CDR3 DNA sequence: TGTGCCAGCAGCTTAGGATCGGGGGTTTTGGAGACCCAGTACTTC. Translating it yields CASSLGSGVLETQYF.

The rearrangement joins TRBV11-3 to TRBJ1-1, with 8 bases fitting TRBD1. The V and J ends lost 5 bases and 7 bases, in that order; junction bases with no gene match: 3. CDR1 SGHNT and CDR2 YENEEA come from the germline V gene. CDR3 length: 12 amino acids. This CDR3 is CASSPTGVEAFF. In nucleotides, the CDR3 is TGTGCCAGCAGCCCGACAGGGGTTGAAGCTTTCTTT.

The V call is TRBV2, the J call TRBJ2-5, with 10 positions matching TRBD2. Germline values: CDR1 SNHLY, CDR2 FYNNEI. CDR3 length: 15 amino acids. The V gene end was trimmed by 6 bases and the J gene end by 5 bases; junction bases not matched to a gene: 9. CDR3 nucleotides: TGTGCCAGCAGATCCGGGACTAGCGTGTGGGAGACCCAGTACTTC. This codes for CASRSGTSVWETQYF.

The chain links TRBV18 to TRBJ2-7; 11 nucleotides align to TRBD2. In germline, CDR1 is KGHSH, CDR2 LQKENI. The CDR3 extends over 17 amino acids. Germline trimming cut 3 bases from V and 3 bases from J; bases unmatched to any gene: 10. The CDR3 region is CASSPQNPSGRIYEQYF. CDR3 in DNA: TGTGCCAGCTCACCTCAGAATCCTAGCGGGAGGATCTACGAGCAGTACTTC. Full variable domain (outside the CDR3, taken from reference TRBV18 and TRBJ2-7): NAGVMQNPRHLVRRRGQEARLRCSPMKGHSHVYWYRQLPEEGLKFMVYLQKENIIDESGMPKERFSAEFPKEGPSILRIQQVVRGDSAAYFCASSPQNPSGRIYEQYFGPGTRLTVT.

This rearrangement joins TRBV7-2 to TRBJ1-1, with 7 bases aligning to TRBD1. The junction had 6 bases not matched to a gene; V was cut back by 3 bases and J by 8 bases. CDR1 and CDR2 (germline): SGHTA, FQGNSA. The CDR3 contains 13 residues. DNA for the CDR3: TGTGCCAGCAGCTTGGACACCAGGGGGGAAGCTTTCTTT. Protein sequence: CASSLDTRGEAFF.

J is TRBJ2-2 and V is TRBV28; 10 bases map to TRBD1. V lost 2 bases, J lost 3 bases, and 3 bases stayed unmatched. Germline V lookup: CDR1 MDHEN, CDR2 SYDVKM. This CDR3 is 16 amino acids long. The CDR3 region has the DNA TGTGCCAGCAGTTTACGGACAGGGGGATACACCGGGGAGCTGTTTTTT. Translating it yields CASSLRTGGYTGELFF. Using reference TRBV28 and TRBJ2-2 for the parts outside the CDR3, the full variable domain is DVKVTQSSRYLVKRTGEKVFLECVQDMDHENMFWYRQDPGLGLRLIYFSYDVKMKEKGDIPEGYSVSREKKERFSLILESASTNQTSMYLCASSLRTGGYTGELFFGEGSRLTVL.

The rearrangement links TRBV6-1 to TRBJ1-5; the D gene is possibly TRBD1 (5 bases). This CDR3 has 15 amino acids. V lost 3 bases and J lost 5, with 14 bases in between. CDR1 and CDR2 from the germline V gene are MNHNS and SASEGT. CDR3 in amino acids: CASSEMGQEYQPQHF. DNA for the CDR3: TGTGCCAGCAGTGAGATGGGGCAGGAATATCAGCCCCAGCATTTT.

The J gene is TRBJ2-2, the V gene TRBV15; no firm D call. In germline, CDR1 is LNHNV, CDR2 YYDKDF (reference sequence). The V gene lost 3 bases and the J gene lost 4 bases, with 15 bases spanning the gap. CDR3 size: 16 residues. For the CDR3, the DNA is TGTGCCACCAGCAGCACTTACCGGGTCTCCACCGGGGAGCTGTTTTTT. It encodes CATSSTYRVSTGELFF.

The V gene is TRBV6-1, the J gene TRBJ2-3; possible D gene TRBD2, 5 bases. Germline values: CDR1 MNHNS, CDR2 SASEGT. V lost 8 bases to trimming and J lost 2 bases, with 11 bases between them. This CDR3 is built from 13 residues. CDR3 amino acids: CASGSSLTDTQYF. CDR3 nucleotides: TGTGCCAGCGGGAGTTCACTCACAGATACGCAGTATTTT.

The rearrangement links TRBV5-6 to TRBJ1-4; TRBD1 matches 9 bases. CDR1 SGHDT and CDR2 YYEEEE come from the germline V gene. There are 17 residues in the CDR3. J gave up 0 bases and V 4 bases, and 7 bases lay outside the gene matches. The CDR3 loop is CASSLRQGGSTNEKLFF. The CDR3 DNA sequence: TGTGCCAGCAGCCTTAGACAGGGGGGTTCAACTAATGAAAAACTGTTTTTT.

This clone showed up just once. The rearrangement uses TRBV19 and TRBJ2-5, with D possibly TRBD2 on 7 matching bases. This CDR3 has 14 residues. The germline V gene encodes CDR1 LNHDA and CDR2 SQIVND (reference sequence). The V end was cut by 5 bases, the J end by 1 base, with 11 bases between. The CDR3 DNA follows: TGTGCCAGTAGTCAAAGGGGGGGCCAAGAGACCCAGTACTTC. It translates to CASSQRGGQETQYF.

The V gene is TRBV6-5, the J gene TRBJ2-7, with a weak D call TRBD2 (6 bases). Trimming removed 0 bases at V and 7 bases at J, with 13 bases between. CDR1 is MNHEY and CDR2 is SVGAGI in the germline V gene. The CDR3 runs 14 residues. CDR3: CASSYSRGSGEQYF. CDR3 DNA sequence: TGTGCCAGCAGTTACTCGAGGGGAAGCGGGGAGCAGTACTTC.

The CDR3 bases are TGTGCCAGCAGCCGAGAGTCCGGAGGAGGGACTGAAGCTTTCTTT. It encodes CASSRESGGGTEAFF. This sequence joins TRBV7-9 and TRBJ1-1; no definite D call. The CDR3 consists of 15 residues. The V gene lost 5 bases and the J gene lost 5 bases, with 18 bases spanning the gap. Looked up from germline, CDR1 is SEHNR and CDR2 is FQNEAQ (reference sequence).

This clone was recorded a few times. The rearrangement uses TRBV1 and TRBJ2-1; TRBD1 is the table's D call and was not checked against the DNA. TRBV1 corresponds to a pseudogene. The CDR3 length is 12 residues. The CDR3: CTSSLVGREQFF. The CDR3 DNA sequence: TGCACCAGCAGCCTAGTGGGCCGAGAGCAGTTCTTC.

This chain connects TRBV4-1 to TRBJ2-7; a possible D gene is TRBD2 (5 bases). This CDR3 comprises 18 residues. Trimming pared 0 bases from V and 0 bases from J, leaving 18 bases between. The V gene's germline CDR1 is MGHRA and CDR2 YSYEKL. This CDR3 is CASSQESMEAFSSYEQYF. For the CDR3, the DNA is TGCGCCAGCAGCCAAGAGAGTATGGAGGCCTTTAGCTCCTACGAGCAGTACTTC.